This entry describes one TCR beta chain. Its cognate antigen has yet to be identified. Nothing much larger sits one base from this clone, and base qualities are not available. The germline V gene (reference sequence) specifies SEHNR as CDR1 and FQNEAQ as CDR2. V has 1 base trimmed and J has 10 bases trimmed; junction bases matching no gene number 17. The CDR3, from cysteine to phenylalanine, totals 18 residues. Left in the record is the CDR3 DNA by itself, 54 bases read in frame from the first base. The sample's time point label, in plain terms: baseline before first vaccination. The vaccinee samples were drawn from two UK trials, COV001 and COV002, one of which was a single-blind randomized controlled phase 2/3 trial testing AZD1222 (ChAdOx1 nCoV-19) in healthy adults. For TCRbeta chain sequencing, PBMC samples from trial participants were taken at day 0 and at day 28 after the second dose. The CDR3 regions of human TCRbeta chains were analyzed by immunosequencing. Per the source publication's procedure: Repertoire TCRs were checked for matches against a reference library of SARS-CoV-2-specific TCRs that had been generated using the MIRA antigen-specificity platform. Breadth was defined as the fraction of unique TCRs that were SARS-CoV-2-associated. Depth was defined as the fraction of total T cells that were SARS-CoV-2-associated. Using the MIRA data, every spike-specific TCR was mapped to the spike region that the TCR reacted to and assigned to either a CD4 or a CD8 class. Log10-transformed breadth and depth values were compared by one-way ANOVA with Sidak's multiple comparisons tests. TCRdb holds this immuneACCESS table with in-frame rearrangements only. Some clones are missing; in checked studies, unresolved V genes explain under half, and the rest has no known cause. D and trimming come from the DNA, and the V and J calls and clone size come from that table. Here the sample has about 120,000 clones; approximately 92% occur a single time. Around 15% of the sample belongs to the ten largest clones.

These data are taken from a study of T cell responses to AZD1222 COVID-19 vaccine listed by TCRdb under 2021. General notes on the study: Because spike-specific TCR depth and breadth did not differ between the two schedules, AZD1222 recipients who got a second dose at roughly 4 weeks were pooled with those who got a second dose at roughly 12 weeks. Enrollment into the trials was organized by age into subgroups of 18-55, 56-69 and 70-plus years, and those subgroups contained approximately 160, 26 and 62 TCR-sequenced participants, respectively. A total of under 250 trial participants underwent TCR sequencing, of whom about 200 had received two doses of AZD1222 and some 26 had received two doses of the MenACWY control vaccine.

What the study reported, not specific to this receptor: Participants were mostly white British and included more females than males, and it was suggested by the authors that clonal diversity may have been underestimated. Vaccine-associated CD4 TCRs spanned the whole spike protein, with dominant responses in regions 160-218 and 743-854. Conclusions about previously exposed vaccinees were limited because only six AZD1222 recipients were SARS-CoV-2 seropositive at baseline. Reportedly, close to half of the unique spike-specific TCRs recognized epitopes lying outside the regions that are mutated in the B.1.351 and B.1.1.7 variants. The 56-69-year group was small, and its depth increase did not reach significance, likely because of low power. Spike-specific TCR breadth and depth rose significantly after two AZD1222 doses compared with day 0 and with MenACWY recipients. Because no day 14 peak-response samples were available, the repertoires could be characterized only after the peak T cell response.

The V and J genes are TRBV7-9 and TRBJ2-7, with TRBD1 identical over 12 junction bases. The sequencing here drew on peripheral blood, taken on day 0 of AZD1222 vaccination. The TCR originated in an adult in good health. The nucleotide sequence is given as TGTGCCAGCAGCTTAGGAGGGGGCCTGGGACAGGGGGCAATAGAACAGTACTTC. Translated, it gives CASSLGGGLGQGAIEQYF.